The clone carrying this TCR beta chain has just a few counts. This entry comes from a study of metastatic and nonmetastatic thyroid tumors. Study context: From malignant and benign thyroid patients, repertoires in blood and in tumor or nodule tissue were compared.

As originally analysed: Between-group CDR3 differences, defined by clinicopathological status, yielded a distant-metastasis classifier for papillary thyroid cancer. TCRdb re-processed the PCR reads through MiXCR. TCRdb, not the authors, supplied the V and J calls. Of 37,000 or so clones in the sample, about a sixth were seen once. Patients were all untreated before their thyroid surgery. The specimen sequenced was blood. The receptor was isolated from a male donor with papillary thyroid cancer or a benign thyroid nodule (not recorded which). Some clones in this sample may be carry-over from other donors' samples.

The CDR3 protein is CSATDRIQETQYF. The CDR3 DNA reads TGCAGTGCTACTGACAGGATACAAGAGACCCAGTACTTC. V usage is TRBV20-1 and J usage is TRBJ2-5, with a weak D call TRBD1 (6 bases). The CDR3 is 13 amino acids. Germline V gives CDR1 DFQATT, CDR2 SNEGSKA (reference sequence). V lost 4 bases and J lost 2, with 11 bases in between.